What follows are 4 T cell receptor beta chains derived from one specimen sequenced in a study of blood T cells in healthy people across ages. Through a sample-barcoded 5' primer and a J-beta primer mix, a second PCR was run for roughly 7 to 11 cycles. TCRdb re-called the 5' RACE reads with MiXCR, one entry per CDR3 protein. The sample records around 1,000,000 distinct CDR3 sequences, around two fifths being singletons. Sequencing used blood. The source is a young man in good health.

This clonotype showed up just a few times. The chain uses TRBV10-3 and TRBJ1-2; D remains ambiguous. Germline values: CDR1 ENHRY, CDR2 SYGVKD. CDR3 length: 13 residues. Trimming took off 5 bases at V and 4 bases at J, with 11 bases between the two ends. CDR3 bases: TGTGCCATCAGTTCCCAAGAAAGCTATGGCTACACCTTC. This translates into CAISSQESYGYTF.

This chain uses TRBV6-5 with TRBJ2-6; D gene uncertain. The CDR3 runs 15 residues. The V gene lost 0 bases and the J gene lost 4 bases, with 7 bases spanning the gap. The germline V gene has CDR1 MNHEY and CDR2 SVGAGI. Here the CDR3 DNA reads TGTGCCAGCAGTTACTCTGTGCCCGGGGCCAACGTCCTGACTTTC. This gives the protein CASSYSVPGANVLTF.

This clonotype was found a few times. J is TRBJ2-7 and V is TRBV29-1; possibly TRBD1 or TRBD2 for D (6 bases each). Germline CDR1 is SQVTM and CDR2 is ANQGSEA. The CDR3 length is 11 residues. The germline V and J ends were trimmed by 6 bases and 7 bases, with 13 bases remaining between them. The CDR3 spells CSVGGGNEQYF. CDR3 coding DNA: TGCAGCGTCGGGGGCGGGAATGAGCAGTACTTC.

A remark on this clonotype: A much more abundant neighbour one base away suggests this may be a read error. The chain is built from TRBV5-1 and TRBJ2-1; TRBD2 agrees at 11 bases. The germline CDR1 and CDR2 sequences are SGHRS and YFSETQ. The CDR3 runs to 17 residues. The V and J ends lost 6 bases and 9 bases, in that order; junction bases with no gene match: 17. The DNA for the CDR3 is TGCGCCAGCAACTACGAACGGACTAGCGGGTTGATTGGTGAGCAGTTCTTC. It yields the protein CASNYERTSGLIGEQFF.